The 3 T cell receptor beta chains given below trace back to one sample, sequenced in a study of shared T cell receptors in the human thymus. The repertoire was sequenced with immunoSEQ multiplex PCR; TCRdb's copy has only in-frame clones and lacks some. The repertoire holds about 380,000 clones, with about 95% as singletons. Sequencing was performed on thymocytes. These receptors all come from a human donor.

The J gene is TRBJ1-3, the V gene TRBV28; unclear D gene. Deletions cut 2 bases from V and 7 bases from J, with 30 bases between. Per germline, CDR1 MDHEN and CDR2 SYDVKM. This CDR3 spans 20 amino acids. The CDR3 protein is CASSLHDQSPSNKIRNTIYF. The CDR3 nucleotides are TGTGCCAGCAGTTTACATGATCAGTCCCCCTCCAATAAGATAAGGAACACCATATATTTT.

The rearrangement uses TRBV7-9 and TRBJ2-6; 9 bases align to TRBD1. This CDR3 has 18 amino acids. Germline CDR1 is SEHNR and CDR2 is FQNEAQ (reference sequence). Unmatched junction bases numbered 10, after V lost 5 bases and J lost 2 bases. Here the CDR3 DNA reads TGTGCCAGCAGCACCCCGGACAGGGGTCTAACTGGGGCCAACGTCCTGACTTTC. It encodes CASSTPDRGLTGANVLTF.

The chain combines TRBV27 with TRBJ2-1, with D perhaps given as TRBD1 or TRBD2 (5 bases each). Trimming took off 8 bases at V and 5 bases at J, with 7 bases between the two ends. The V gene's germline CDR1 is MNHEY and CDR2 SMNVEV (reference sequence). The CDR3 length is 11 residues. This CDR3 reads CASWGNNEQFF. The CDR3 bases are TGTGCCAGCTGGGGGAACAATGAGCAGTTCTTC.